Below, 25 T cell receptor beta chains from the same sample are listed, as sequenced in a study of shared clonotypes between healthy human individuals. Data came from immunoSEQ multiplex PCR; TCRdb stores just in-frame clones and leaves some out. This sample yields 2 million to 3 million clones, of which under 95% are seen a single time; 0.36% belongs to the top ten. The sequencing input was naive CD4+ T cells from PBMCs. Subset of the sample: CD45RA+ positively selected. The receptors were gathered from a man younger than 35 in good health. Some clones in this sample may be carry-over from other donors' samples.

This rearrangement joins TRBV5-5 to TRBJ1-5; a possible D gene is TRBD1 (5 bases). Trimming took 0 bases from V and 9 from J, leaving 19 bases between them. CDR3 length: 16 residues. In germline, CDR1 is SGHKS, CDR2 YYEKEE (reference sequence). The CDR3, as DNA: TGTGCCAGCAGCTTGGTAGGTGGGACTACAGTATCGCCCCAGCATTTT. Translation: CASSLVGGTTVSPQHF.

The chain combines TRBV29-1 with TRBJ2-2; 9 bases map to TRBD1. Germline-derived CDR1 and CDR2 are SQVTM and ANQGSEA. V lost 7 bases to trimming and J lost 0 bases; unmatched junction nucleotides: 3. The CDR3 has 14 amino acids. The CDR3 loop is CSAGQGTNTGELFF. DNA for the CDR3: TGCAGCGCCGGACAGGGGACGAACACCGGGGAGCTGTTTTTT.

Points on this clone: Distinct nucleotide sequences in the sample also encode this CDR3. The rearrangement joins TRBV7-9 to TRBJ2-5, with D unclear. The CDR3 loop spans 15 amino acids. Germline loops: CDR1 SEHNR, CDR2 FQNEAQ (reference sequence). The V end lost 6 bases, the J end lost 3 bases, and 17 bases lay between the germline ends. Written as DNA, the CDR3 is TGTGCCAGCAGTCCTGCCAAGGCAGGAAAAGAGACCCAGTACTTC. Its translation is CASSPAKAGKETQYF.

V usage is TRBV19 and J usage is TRBJ2-2; D not certain. V was clipped by 8 bases and J by 1 base, with 11 bases between them. Germline CDR1 LNHDA, CDR2 SQIVND (reference sequence). The CDR3 is made up of 14 amino acids. This CDR3 is CASGVAGNTGELFF. The CDR3 DNA sequence: TGTGCCAGTGGCGTCGCAGGGAACACCGGGGAGCTGTTTTTT.

About this clone: Other nucleotide sequences from this sample produce the same CDR3. The chain couples TRBV6-5 to TRBJ1-2, with D unresolved. With 5 bases removed from V and 1 base from J, the gap between germline ends came to 8 bases. The CDR3 has 13 amino acids. The germline gives CDR1 MNHEY, CDR2 SVGAGI. In DNA, the CDR3 is TGTGCCAGCAGTCTACAAAGTAACTATGGCTACACCTTC. Protein product: CASSLQSNYGYTF.

CDR3 nucleotide sequence: TGTGCCAGCAGCGTAGTCCTGACAGGGGTCCGCACAGATACGCAGTATTTT. Residues: CASSVVLTGVRTDTQYF. V and J are TRBV7-9 and TRBJ2-3; 8 bases are a match to TRBD1. Germline V CDR1 and CDR2: SEHNR, FQNEAQ (reference sequence). The CDR3 consists of 17 residues. Trimming took 5 bases from V and 1 from J; bases not matched to a gene: 11.

The CDR3 region has the DNA TGTGCCAGTAGTATTTGGGCAGGAGGCACAGATACGCAGTATTTT. Translating gives CASSIWAGGTDTQYF. The chain has TRBV19 and TRBJ2-3; D gene unclear. V dropped 3 bases and J dropped 1 base, with 11 bases sitting between them. This CDR3 contains 15 residues. In germline, CDR1 is LNHDA, CDR2 SQIVND (reference sequence).

As for this clone: Other DNA sequences in the sample encode the same CDR3. The V call is TRBV7-9, the J call TRBJ2-5, with TRBD2 identical over 11 bases. The CDR3 loop spans 14 amino acids. Per germline, CDR1 SEHNR and CDR2 FQNEAQ (reference sequence). The trim removed 5 bases at V and 2 bases at J, leaving 1 base unmatched. The CDR3 coding sequence is TGTGCCAGCAGCCGACTAGCGGGACAAGAGACCCAGTACTTC. Translated: CASSRLAGQETQYF.

The rearrangement uses TRBV28 and TRBJ2-1; 7 nucleotides agree with TRBD2. The length of the CDR3 is 17 residues. Germline-derived CDR1 and CDR2 are MDHEN and SYDVKM. The J segment lost 5 bases and the V segment lost 6 bases, leaving 16 bases of the junction unmatched. CDR3 sequence: CASSPHGRSEENNEQFF. The CDR3 DNA is TGTGCCAGCAGCCCTCACGGGAGGTCCGAGGAAAACAATGAGCAGTTCTTC.

The gene calls are TRBV30 and TRBJ2-5; TRBD1 is a possible D gene (5 bases). V dropped 2 bases and J dropped 6 bases, with 13 bases sitting between them. The germline V gene encodes CDR1 GTSNPN and CDR2 SVGIG (reference sequence). This CDR3 is built from 13 residues. In DNA form, the CDR3 reads TGTGCCTGGAGTTCAGGGCAGCTAAAGACCCAGTACTTC. Translating gives CAWSSGQLKTQYF.

J is TRBJ1-2 and V is TRBV18, with D unclear. The CDR3 consists of 14 residues. Trimming removed 2 bases from V and 6 bases from J, with 13 bases in between. The germline gives CDR1 KGHSH, CDR2 LQKENI. The CDR3 here is CASSPLAQSDGYTF. The CDR3 DNA reads TGTGCCAGCTCACCATTGGCACAGTCTGATGGCTACACCTTC.

The chain uses TRBV28 and TRBJ2-3; 11 bases are shared with TRBD2. J was trimmed by 0 bases and V by 4 bases; bases with no gene match: 9. Germline CDR1 is MDHEN and CDR2 is SYDVKM. The CDR3 sequence is 18 residues long. The CDR3 sequence is CASSSAGTSGTSTDTQYF. CDR3 coding DNA: TGTGCCAGCAGTTCTGCCGGGACTAGCGGAACTAGCACAGATACGCAGTATTTT.

The V gene is TRBV4-2, the J gene TRBJ2-1, with 7 bases aligning to TRBD2. The germline V gene has CDR1 LGHNA and CDR2 YNFKEQ. Losses at the gene ends were 0 bases for V and 0 bases for J; bases not matched to a gene: 5. The CDR3 contains 17 residues. The CDR3 sequence is CASSQDLQRDSYNEQFF. CDR3 nucleotides: TGTGCCAGCAGCCAAGATCTGCAGCGGGACTCCTACAATGAGCAGTTCTTC.

The V gene is TRBV6-6, the J gene TRBJ1-3, with D hard to call. Looked up from germline, CDR1 is MNHNY and CDR2 is SVGAGI (reference sequence). CDR3 length: 15 residues. Trimming took 8 bases from V and 7 from J, leaving 21 bases between them. CDR3 nucleotides: TGTGCCAGCCAGCGCTCGAGTGGGGTACTGAACACCATATATTTT. Residues: CASQRSSGVLNTIYF.

This clone was counted a few times. This chain uses TRBV10-3 with TRBJ2-7; no clear D gene. CDR1 is ENHRY, CDR2 SYGVKD, per germline. The CDR3 covers 13 residues. V shed 2 bases and J shed 5 bases, with 10 bases lying between them. The CDR3 DNA sequence: TGTGCCATCAGTGAGGTGTTAGGGAACGAGCAGTACTTC. As protein: CAISEVLGNEQYF.

Comments on this clone: In the same sample, other DNA sequences code for this CDR3. The rearrangement links TRBV29-1 to TRBJ2-2; 10 bases are shared with TRBD2. This CDR3 contains 14 residues. The J segment lost 3 bases and the V segment lost 3 bases, leaving 1 base of the junction unmatched. Germline V gene lookup returns CDR1 SQVTM and CDR2 ANQGSEA. The CDR3 spells CSVDLAGDTGELFF. For the CDR3, the DNA is TGCAGCGTTGACCTAGCGGGAGACACCGGGGAGCTGTTTTTT.

This sequence joins TRBV28 and TRBJ1-3; D possibly corresponds to TRBD1 (6 bases). Trimming shortened V by 5 bases and J by 3 bases, and 17 bases separated the two germline ends. The length of the CDR3 is 16 residues. CDR1 and CDR2 (germline): MDHEN, SYDVKM. CDR3 residues: CASSPFGGADGNTIYF. As DNA, the CDR3 is TGTGCCAGCAGTCCGTTCGGGGGCGCGGATGGAAACACCATATATTTT.

This clone was seen once. V usage is TRBV11-2 and J usage is TRBJ1-1; possibly TRBD1 for D (6 bases). Germline V gene lookup returns CDR1 SGHAT and CDR2 FQNNGV. The V end lost 6 bases, the J end lost 5 bases, and 10 bases lay between the germline ends. This CDR3 has 12 amino acids. CDR3 sequence reads: CASSYTGTEAFF. The DNA for the CDR3 is TGTGCCAGCAGTTATACAGGGACTGAAGCTTTCTTT.

This chain joins TRBV18 and TRBJ2-3, with 8 bases matching TRBD1. This CDR3 has 14 amino acids. V was clipped by 6 bases and J by 4 bases; unmatched bases: 6. Germline CDR1 is KGHSH and CDR2 is LQKENI. The CDR3 region has the DNA TGTGCCAGCTCGCGACAGGGGCACGCAGATACGCAGTATTTT. Encoded protein: CASSRQGHADTQYF. The entire variable domain, with the rest obtained from reference TRBV18 and TRBJ2-3, is as follows: NAGVMQNPRHLVRRRGQEARLRCSPMKGHSHVYWYRQLPEEGLKFMVYLQKENIIDESGMPKERFSAEFPKEGPSILRIQQVVRGDSAAYFCASSRQGHADTQYFGPGTRLTVL.

The chain couples TRBV28 to TRBJ2-7; no clear D. V gave up 8 bases and J gave up 0 bases, with 11 bases separating them. The CDR3 has 13 residues. Per germline, CDR1 MDHEN and CDR2 SYDVKM. CDR3 DNA: TGTGCCAGCCGCGTCCGGAGCTCCTACGAGCAGTACTTC. Residues: CASRVRSSYEQYF.

The gene calls are TRBV19 and TRBJ1-3; D uncertain. V was shortened by 7 bases and J by 0 bases, with 13 bases between the two germline ends. The CDR3 extends over 15 amino acids. Germline CDR1 reads LNHDA; CDR2 reads SQIVND (reference sequence). The CDR3 DNA reads as TGTGCCAGTAACTTTGACGGGAGCTCTGGAAACACCATATATTTT. Amino acids: CASNFDGSSGNTIYF. Supplemented by reference TRBV19 and TRBJ1-3, the full variable domain reads DGGITQSPKYLFRKEGQNVTLSCEQNLNHDAMYWYRQDPGQGLRLIYYSQIVNDFQKGDIAEGYSVSREKKESFPLTVTSAQKNPTAFYLCASNFDGSSGNTIYFGEGSWLTVV.

This clone was observed once. The chain recombines TRBV15 with TRBJ2-3, with TRBD2 identical over 10 bases. Trimming cost V 1 base and J 4 bases; bases outside gene matches: 14. CDR3 size: 19 residues. Germline-derived CDR1 and CDR2 are LNHNV and YYDKDF (reference sequence). The DNA of the CDR3 is TGTGCCACCAGCAGAGGTGGGACGTTCAGCGGGAGGGTCTCAGATACGCAGTATTTT. As protein: CATSRGGTFSGRVSDTQYF.

This clone was picked up one time. V and J are TRBV7-9 and TRBJ1-2; D is undetermined. The CDR3 covers 15 residues. Germline V gene sequence: CDR1 SEHNR, CDR2 FQNEAQ (reference sequence). V was cut by 3 bases and J by 1 base, with 12 bases left in between. The DNA of the CDR3 is TGTGCCAGCAGCTTGGGCGGCTCCAATAACTATGGCTACACCTTC. Protein product: CASSLGGSNNYGYTF. Using reference TRBV7-9 and TRBJ1-2 for the parts outside the CDR3, the full variable domain is DTGVSQNPRHKITKRGQNVTFRCDPISEHNRLYWYRQTLGQGPEFLTYFQNEAQLEKSRLLSDRFSAERPKGSFSTLEIQRTEQGDSAMYLCASSLGGSNNYGYTFGSGTRLTVV.

J is TRBJ2-1 and V is TRBV5-4; 7 positions agree with TRBD1. Trimming removed 4 bases from V and 7 bases from J; junction bases left unmatched: 11. From germline, CDR1 is SGHNT and CDR2 YYREEE (reference sequence). The CDR3 loop spans 15 amino acids. CDR3 region: CASSKDRTLKNEQFF. Here the CDR3 DNA reads TGTGCCAGCAGCAAGGACAGGACCCTGAAAAATGAGCAGTTCTTC.

The rearrangement links TRBV4-1 to TRBJ1-2; the D is unclear. V was trimmed by 1 base and J by 7 bases, leaving 10 bases between them. This CDR3 comprises 13 residues. Germline CDR1 and CDR2: MGHRA and YSYEKL. CDR3 region: CASSQASTGGYTF. The CDR3 DNA follows: TGCGCCAGCAGCCAAGCCTCGACGGGTGGCTACACCTTC.